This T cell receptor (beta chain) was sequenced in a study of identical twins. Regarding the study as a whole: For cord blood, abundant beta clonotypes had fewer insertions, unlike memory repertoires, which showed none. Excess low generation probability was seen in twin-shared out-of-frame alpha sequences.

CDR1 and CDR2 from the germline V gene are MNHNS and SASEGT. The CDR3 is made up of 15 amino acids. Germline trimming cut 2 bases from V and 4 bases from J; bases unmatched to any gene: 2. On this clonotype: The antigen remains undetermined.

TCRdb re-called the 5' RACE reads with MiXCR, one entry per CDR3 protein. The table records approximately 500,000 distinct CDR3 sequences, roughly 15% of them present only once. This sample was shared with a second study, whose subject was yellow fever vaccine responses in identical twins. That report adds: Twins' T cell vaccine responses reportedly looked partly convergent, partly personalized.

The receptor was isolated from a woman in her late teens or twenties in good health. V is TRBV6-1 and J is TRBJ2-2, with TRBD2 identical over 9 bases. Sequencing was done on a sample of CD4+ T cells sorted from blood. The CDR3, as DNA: TGTGCCAGCAGTGAACTAGCGGGGACCACCGGGGAGCTGTTTTTT. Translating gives CASSELAGTTGELFF.